The TCR beta chain described here comes from a study of yellow fever vaccine responses in identical twins. General study results and limits: As reported, the vaccine T cell response of twins seemed partly convergent and partly personalized.

TCRdb re-derived calls from the RT-PCR reads in MiXCR, one entry per CDR3 protein. The sample yields roughly 3,500 distinct CDR3 sequences, roughly four fifths seen once. To note about this clonotype: No antigen is known for it.

This CDR3 comprises 14 residues. V gave up 11 bases and J gave up 7 bases, with 18 bases separating them. Germline assignment: CDR1 SEHNR and CDR2 FQNEAQ (reference sequence). This rearrangement joins TRBV7-9 to TRBJ1-6, with D unresolved. The sequenced sample was T cells from blood (PBMCs), unsorted or a sorted subset (not recorded which), obtained before or after yellow fever vaccination (not recorded which). The TCR sequence derives from a woman aged 18-29 years who received the yellow fever vaccine. The CDR3 DNA reads TGTGCCTGTAACCCCGCCTCGCGGAATTCACCCCTCCACTTT. Translation: CACNPASRNSPLHF.